These T cell receptor beta chains were read from a single sample in a study of T cells in Graves' hyperthyroidism and ophthalmopathy. TCRdb analysed the multiplex PCR reads with MiXCR anew, one entry per CDR3 protein. The sample consists of hundreds of thousands of distinct CDR3 sequences, roughly an eighth of them appearing once. The material sequenced was blood. The receptors were gathered from a young woman with Graves' hyperthyroidism. The CDR3 runs from the conserved cysteine through the conserved F or W. The size entry is marked missing in some rows and otherwise reads once, few, many or a size class.

j_call,clone_size,v_call,cdr3_aa
TRBJ2-4,many,TRBV20-1,CSGVHLAKNIQYF
TRBJ1-6,many,TRBV28,CASSPGTGLGSPLHF
TRBJ1-1,many,TRBV28,CASTLGAGTEAFF
TRBJ2-1,many,TRBV28,CASRRSWGEQFF
TRBJ1-1,many,TRBV2,CASSLRRGTEAFF
TRBJ1-5,NA,TRBV3-1,CASADRNSNQPQHF
TRBJ2-7,many,TRBV28,CASSFGQHWGYEQYF
TRBJ2-2,many,TRBV28,CASSSIPYRLLTGELFF
TRBJ2-7,many,TRBV5-1,CASSLASSTEQYF
TRBJ2-1,many,TRBV6-1,CASRGGQGGKLNEQFF
TRBJ2-1,many,TRBV20-1,CSAASGRVYNEQFF
TRBJ1-2,NA,TRBV10-3,CAISTQGVGYTF
TRBJ2-1,many,TRBV15,CATSLPGTSGTNEQFF
TRBJ2-5,many,TRBV20-1,CSARGPGEGGEYF
TRBJ1-5,NA,TRBV19,CASSIVSQSNQPQHF
TRBJ1-5,few,TRBV19,CASESYGTNQPQHF
TRBJ2-2,NA,TRBV20-1,CSARVLAGGGNTGELFF
TRBJ2-1,many,TRBV28,CASSRDPLQGVHYNEQFF
TRBJ1-6,NA,TRBV12-3/TRBV12-4,CASSYNGALSYNSPLHF
TRBJ1-5,many,TRBV18,CASSPGWGHSNQPQHF
TRBJ1-3,few,TRBV11-3,CASSGKPGLTTGNTIYF
TRBJ2-2,many,TRBV7-3,CASSLSPGENGELFF
TRBJ2-5,many,TRBV27,CASSRLSLLAGGGRETQYF
TRBJ1-2,many,TRBV6-1,CASSYGQFNYGYTF
TRBJ2-2,many,TRBV27,CATRTGFFAGELFF
TRBJ1-1,many,TRBV20-1,CSARQVNTEAFF
TRBJ2-5,many,TRBV28,CASSPAGGGETQYF
TRBJ2-1,many,TRBV12-3/TRBV12-4,CASSFPPGQGNYNEQFF
TRBJ1-5,many,TRBV2,CASSNQGAYNQPQHF
TRBJ2-7,NA,TRBV7-2,CASSLDTQRNEQYF
TRBJ1-3,NA,TRBV19,CASSMIGSGTGDPGNTIYF
TRBJ2-7,many,TRBV6-1,CASQGTGSSYEQYF
TRBJ1-5,NA,TRBV12-3/TRBV12-4,CASSLSGGAGTGSVGNQPQHF
TRBJ1-2,NA,TRBV19,CASSMDGYTF
TRBJ1-1,many,TRBV2,CAIVGQGRKTEAFF
TRBJ1-1,many,TRBV29-1,CSGLRQGTEAFF
TRBJ1-5,many,TRBV12-3/TRBV12-4,CASSLKGNQPQHF
TRBJ2-1,NA,TRBV27,CASTPDRSSYNEQFF
TRBJ2-3,few,TRBV2,CASSPGTAPDTQYF
TRBJ2-2,many,TRBV30,CALGPGELFF
TRBJ1-1,many,TRBV5-5,CASSFTGVGDTEAFF
TRBJ1-6,many,TRBV9,CASSGQQGADYNSPLHF
TRBJ2-5,many,TRBV20-1,CSASPDPRQETQYF
TRBJ1-4,NA,TRBV10-3,CAISDLGGNNEKLFF
TRBJ1-2,NA,TRBV7-2,CASSLVDRVQPNYGYTF
TRBJ2-7,many,TRBV3-1,CASSQQGFGEQYF
TRBJ2-5,many,TRBV6-2/TRBV6-3,CASRPNRFQETQYF
TRBJ1-3,NA,TRBV9,CAGSEQGASGNTIYF
TRBJ1-2,many,TRBV5-6,CASSLIGGVHSSIYGYTF
TRBJ1-2,many,TRBV24-1,CATSDPSGQESYGYTF
TRBJ1-2,many,TRBV12-3/TRBV12-4,CASSPIGQGANYGYTF
TRBJ2-7,many,TRBV6-1,CASSERPPRRSREQYF